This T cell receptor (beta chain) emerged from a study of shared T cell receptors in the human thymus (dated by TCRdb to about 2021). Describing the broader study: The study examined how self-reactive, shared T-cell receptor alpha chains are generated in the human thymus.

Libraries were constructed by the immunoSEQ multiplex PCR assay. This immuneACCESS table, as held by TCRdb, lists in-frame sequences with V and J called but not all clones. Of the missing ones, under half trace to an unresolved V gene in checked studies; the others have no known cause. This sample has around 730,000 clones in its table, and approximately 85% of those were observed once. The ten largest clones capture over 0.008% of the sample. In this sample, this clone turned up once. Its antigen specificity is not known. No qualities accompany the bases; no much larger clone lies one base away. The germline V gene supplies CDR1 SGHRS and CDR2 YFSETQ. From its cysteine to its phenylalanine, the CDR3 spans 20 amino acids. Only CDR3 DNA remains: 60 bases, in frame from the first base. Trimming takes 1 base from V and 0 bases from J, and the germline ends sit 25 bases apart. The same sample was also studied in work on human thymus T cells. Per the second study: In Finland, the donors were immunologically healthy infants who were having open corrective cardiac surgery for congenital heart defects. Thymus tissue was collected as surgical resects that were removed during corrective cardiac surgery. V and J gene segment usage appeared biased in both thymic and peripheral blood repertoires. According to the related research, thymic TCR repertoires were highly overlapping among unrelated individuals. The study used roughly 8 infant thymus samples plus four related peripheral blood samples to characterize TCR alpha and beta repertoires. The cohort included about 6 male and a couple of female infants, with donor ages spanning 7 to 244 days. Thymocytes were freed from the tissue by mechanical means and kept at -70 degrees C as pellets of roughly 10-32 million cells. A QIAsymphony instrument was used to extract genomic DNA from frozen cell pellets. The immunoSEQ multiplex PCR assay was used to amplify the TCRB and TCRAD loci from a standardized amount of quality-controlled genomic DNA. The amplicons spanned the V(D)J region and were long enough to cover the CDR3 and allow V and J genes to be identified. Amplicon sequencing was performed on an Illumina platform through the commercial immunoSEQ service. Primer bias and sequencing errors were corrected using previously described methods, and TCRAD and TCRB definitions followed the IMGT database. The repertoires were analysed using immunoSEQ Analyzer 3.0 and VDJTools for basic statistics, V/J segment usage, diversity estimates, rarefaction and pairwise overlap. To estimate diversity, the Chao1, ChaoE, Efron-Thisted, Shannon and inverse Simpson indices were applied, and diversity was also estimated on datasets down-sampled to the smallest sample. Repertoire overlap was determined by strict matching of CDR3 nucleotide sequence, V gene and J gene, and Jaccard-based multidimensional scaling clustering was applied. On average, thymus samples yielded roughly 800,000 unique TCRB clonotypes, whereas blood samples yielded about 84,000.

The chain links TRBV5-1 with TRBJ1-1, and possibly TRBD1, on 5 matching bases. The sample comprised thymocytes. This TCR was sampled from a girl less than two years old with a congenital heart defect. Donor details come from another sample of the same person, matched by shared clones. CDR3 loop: CASSLSGPGRGLEMNTEAFF. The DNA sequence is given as TGCGCCAGCAGCTTGTCAGGCCCAGGACGGGGACTTGAGATGAACACTGAAGCTTTCTTT.